Listed below are T cell receptor beta chains from one sample, sequenced in a study of OX40 agonist ivuxolimab in advanced cancers. Libraries were prepared by immunoSEQ multiplex PCR; TCRdb keeps only in-frame clonotypes and omits some of them. The data contain roughly 100,000 clones, less than 95% of them singletons. The sequences come from CD4+ or CD8+ T cells sorted from blood, collected in a trial of the OX40 agonist ivuxolimab. The receptor source for this set is an adult with an advanced solid tumor such as melanoma, head and neck, liver or kidney cancer. Each CDR3 is given with its conserved first and last residue. Each record gives: V gene, D gene, clone size, J gene, CDR3 protein, CDR3 DNA. The D gene is left open where the match is weak. The size field is filled for only some rows; it gives once, few, many or a size class.

V gene: TRBV15; D gene: TRBD2; clone size: NA; J gene: TRBJ2-3; CDR3 protein: CATSPRTSGSGDTQYF; CDR3 DNA: TGTGCCACCAGCCCTCGGACTAGCGGGAGTGGGGATACGCAGTATTTT
V gene: TRBV6-5; D gene: NA; clone size: NA; J gene: TRBJ1-1; CDR3 protein: CASSSVYTEAFF; CDR3 DNA: TGTGCCAGCAGTTCGGTTTACACTGAAGCTTTCTTT
V gene: TRBV7-9; D gene: NA; clone size: NA; J gene: TRBJ1-1; CDR3 protein: CASSVTLGTEAFF; CDR3 DNA: TGTGCCAGCAGCGTTACTTTGGGCACTGAAGCTTTCTTT
V gene: TRBV7-2; D gene: TRBD2; clone size: NA; J gene: TRBJ2-7; CDR3 protein: CASSLESPSGTYSYEQYF; CDR3 DNA: TGTGCCAGCAGCTTAGAAAGTCCTAGCGGGACTTACTCCTACGAGCAGTACTTC
V gene: TRBV6-1; D gene: NA; clone size: NA; J gene: TRBJ1-5; CDR3 protein: CASSDLWGNNQPQHF; CDR3 DNA: TGTGCCAGCAGTGATCTCTGGGGGAACAATCAGCCCCAGCATTTT
V gene: TRBV7-3; D gene: TRBD1; clone size: NA; J gene: TRBJ2-5; CDR3 protein: CASSLTGQGARETQYF; CDR3 DNA: TGTGCCAGCAGCTTAACGGGACAGGGGGCGCGGGAGACCCAGTACTTC
V gene: TRBV25-1; D gene: NA; clone size: NA; J gene: TRBJ2-5; CDR3 protein: CASSGAFGFQETQYF; CDR3 DNA: TGTGCCAGCAGTGGAGCTTTCGGATTCCAAGAGACCCAGTACTTC
V gene: TRBV5-8; D gene: NA; clone size: NA; J gene: TRBJ2-3; CDR3 protein: CASPKRGSPDTQYF; CDR3 DNA: TGTGCCAGCCCTAAAAGAGGTAGCCCAGATACGCAGTATTTT
V gene: TRBV7-9; D gene: NA; clone size: NA; J gene: TRBJ2-7; CDR3 protein: CASSLSLPGFYEQYF; CDR3 DNA: TGTGCCAGCAGCTTAAGCCTCCCAGGGTTTTACGAGCAGTACTTC
V gene: TRBV7-8; D gene: NA; clone size: NA; J gene: TRBJ1-1; CDR3 protein: CASSLKGDTMNTEAFF; CDR3 DNA: TGTGCCAGCAGCTTAAAGGGGGACACCATGAACACTGAAGCTTTCTTT
V gene: TRBV5-6; D gene: TRBD2; clone size: NA; J gene: TRBJ2-5; CDR3 protein: CASSLELGTSGERETQYF; CDR3 DNA: TGTGCCAGCAGCTTGGAACTAGGGACTAGCGGGGAGCGAGAGACCCAGTACTTC
V gene: TRBV7-3; D gene: TRBD2; clone size: NA; J gene: TRBJ2-3; CDR3 protein: CASSRGLAGSLDTQYF; CDR3 DNA: TGTGCCAGCAGCCGGGGACTAGCTGGGTCGTTGGATACGCAGTATTTT
V gene: TRBV28; D gene: NA; clone size: NA; J gene: TRBJ1-2; CDR3 protein: CASSTRGGLVDGYTF; CDR3 DNA: TGTGCCAGCAGTACTAGGGGAGGTTTAGTCGATGGCTACACCTTC
V gene: TRBV2; D gene: TRBD2; clone size: NA; J gene: TRBJ2-3; CDR3 protein: CASSEYRLAGAPDTQYF; CDR3 DNA: TGTGCCAGCAGTGAATATCGGCTAGCGGGAGCCCCAGATACGCAGTATTTT
V gene: TRBV5-1; D gene: NA; clone size: NA; J gene: TRBJ2-3; CDR3 protein: CASSLGLANPGADTQYF; CDR3 DNA: TGCGCCAGCAGCTTGGGTCTAGCGAACCCCGGTGCGGATACGCAGTATTTT
V gene: TRBV6-6; D gene: NA; clone size: NA; J gene: TRBJ2-7; CDR3 protein: CASSYSSTGTPYEQYF; CDR3 DNA: TGTGCCAGCAGTTACTCATCGACAGGGACTCCCTACGAGCAGTACTTC
V gene: TRBV7-2; D gene: NA; clone size: NA; J gene: TRBJ1-4; CDR3 protein: CASSSGYDGEKLFF; CDR3 DNA: TGTGCCAGCAGCTCAGGGTATGATGGTGAAAAACTGTTTTTT
V gene: TRBV5-4; D gene: TRBD1; clone size: NA; J gene: TRBJ1-4; CDR3 protein: CASRNIGTGNEKLFF; CDR3 DNA: TGTGCCAGCAGAAATATTGGGACAGGGAATGAAAAACTGTTTTTT
V gene: TRBV5-4; D gene: TRBD2; clone size: NA; J gene: TRBJ2-5; CDR3 protein: CASSPDLAGEETQYF; CDR3 DNA: TGTGCCAGCAGCCCGGATCTAGCGGGAGAAGAGACCCAGTACTTC
V gene: TRBV9; D gene: TRBD2; clone size: once; J gene: TRBJ2-4; CDR3 protein: CASSKGTNTIQYF; CDR3 DNA: TGTGCCAGCAGCAAGGGGACTAATACCATTCAGTACTTC
V gene: TRBV9; D gene: TRBD1; clone size: NA; J gene: TRBJ1-1; CDR3 protein: CASSPRDRGTEAFF; CDR3 DNA: TGTGCCAGCAGCCCCCGGGACAGGGGGACTGAAGCTTTCTTT
V gene: TRBV19; D gene: NA; clone size: NA; J gene: TRBJ2-3; CDR3 protein: CASSQQGTSTDTQYF; CDR3 DNA: TGTGCCAGTAGCCAACAGGGTACTAGCACAGATACGCAGTATTTT
V gene: TRBV5-4; D gene: TRBD2; clone size: NA; J gene: TRBJ2-3; CDR3 protein: CASSLGTSGRADTQYF; CDR3 DNA: TGTGCCAGCAGCTTGGGGACTAGCGGGAGGGCCGATACGCAGTATTTT
V gene: TRBV30; D gene: NA; clone size: NA; J gene: TRBJ2-3; CDR3 protein: CAWSYRRYFTDTQYF; CDR3 DNA: TGTGCCTGGAGTTACCGTCGATACTTCACAGATACGCAGTATTTT
V gene: TRBV7-2; D gene: NA; clone size: NA; J gene: TRBJ2-5; CDR3 protein: CASSPGRGETQYF; CDR3 DNA: TGTGCCAGCAGCCCGGGACGGGGGGAGACCCAGTACTTC
V gene: TRBV7-2; D gene: NA; clone size: once; J gene: TRBJ2-3; CDR3 protein: CASTRGASTDTQYF; CDR3 DNA: TGTGCCAGCACCCGAGGGGCTAGCACAGATACGCAGTATTTT
V gene: TRBV5-8; D gene: NA; clone size: many; J gene: TRBJ1-1; CDR3 protein: CASSVDRKNTEAFF; CDR3 DNA: TGTGCCAGCAGCGTTGACAGAAAGAACACTGAAGCTTTCTTT
V gene: TRBV19; D gene: NA; clone size: NA; J gene: TRBJ1-1; CDR3 protein: CASSAGLGDTEAFF; CDR3 DNA: TGTGCCAGTAGTGCGGGACTAGGGGACACTGAAGCTTTCTTT
V gene: TRBV28; D gene: TRBD2; clone size: NA; J gene: TRBJ2-7; CDR3 protein: CASSSLAGVVEQYF; CDR3 DNA: TGTGCCAGCAGTTCCCTGGCGGGAGTAGTTGAGCAGTACTTC
V gene: TRBV4-2; D gene: NA; clone size: NA; J gene: TRBJ2-5; CDR3 protein: CASSQVSSTETQYF; CDR3 DNA: TGTGCCAGCAGCCAAGTGAGTAGCACAGAGACCCAGTACTTC
V gene: TRBV27; D gene: TRBD2; clone size: NA; J gene: TRBJ2-1; CDR3 protein: CASSSSGRVVHNEQFF; CDR3 DNA: TGTGCCAGCAGTTCTAGCGGGAGGGTAGTTCACAATGAGCAGTTCTTC
V gene: TRBV11-2; D gene: NA; clone size: NA; J gene: TRBJ2-7; CDR3 protein: CASSLGRYEQYF; CDR3 DNA: TGTGCCAGCAGCTTGGGGAGGTACGAGCAGTACTTC
V gene: TRBV19; D gene: TRBD2; clone size: NA; J gene: TRBJ2-2; CDR3 protein: CASSPQGSGRALGGELFF; CDR3 DNA: TGTGCCAGTTCTCCCCAGGGTAGCGGGAGGGCCCTCGGCGGGGAGCTGTTTTTT
V gene: TRBV5-8; D gene: NA; clone size: NA; J gene: TRBJ1-2; CDR3 protein: CASSLRDRPRRGYTF; CDR3 DNA: TGTGCCAGCAGCTTGAGAGACAGGCCTCGGCGGGGCTACACCTTC
V gene: TRBV29-1; D gene: NA; clone size: NA; J gene: TRBJ2-1; CDR3 protein: CSVGVTVNNEQFF; CDR3 DNA: TGCAGCGTTGGAGTTACCGTCAACAATGAGCAGTTCTTC
V gene: TRBV7-3; D gene: NA; clone size: few; J gene: TRBJ1-1; CDR3 protein: CASSKGPNTEAFF; CDR3 DNA: TGTGCCAGCAGCAAGGGACCTAACACTGAAGCTTTCTTT